The next 10 T cell receptor beta chains were all read from a single sample in a study of T cells in Graves' hyperthyroidism and ophthalmopathy. RNA transcripts provided the source from which TCR beta CDR3 regions were amplified. With the HTBI primer set, the TCR CDR3 went through a first round of RT-PCR. MiXCR was run by TCRdb on the multiplex PCR reads, yielding one entry per CDR3 protein. The sample has 300,000 to 450,000 distinct CDR3 sequences; roughly 25% are singletons. Sequencing used blood. All receptors come from a man aged 50 to 60 with Graves' hyperthyroidism.

The rearrangement uses TRBV11-2 and TRBJ2-1, with 8 bases fitting TRBD2. There are 14 residues in the CDR3. Looked up from germline, CDR1 is SGHAT and CDR2 is FQNNGV. The junction had 3 bases not matched to a gene; V was cut back by 5 bases and J by 3 bases. CDR3 residues: CASSLGLGYNEQFF. CDR3 nucleotide sequence: TGTGCCAGCAGCCTGGGACTAGGCTACAATGAGCAGTTCTTC.

V and J are TRBV18 and TRBJ2-1; D gene unclear. The CDR3 totals 14 residues. Trimming took off 0 bases at V and 5 bases at J, with 8 bases between the two ends. Germline V gene data show CDR1 as KGHSH and CDR2 as LQKENI. CDR3 coding DNA: TGTGCCAGCTCACCACCGGTAGGCAACAATGAGCAGTTCTTC. Its translation is CASSPPVGNNEQFF.

This clonotype was counted ten times or more. This chain links TRBV2 with TRBJ2-5, with D perhaps TRBD2 (6 bases). There are 15 residues in the CDR3. Germline V CDR1 and CDR2: SNHLY, FYNNEI. Deletions cut 7 bases from V and 2 bases from J, with 17 bases between. CDR3 nucleotide sequence: TGTGCCAGCACCCTGAGCGGGCAGAGTCAAGAGACCCAGTACTTC. Protein: CASTLSGQSQETQYF.

This chain uses TRBV7-2 with TRBJ2-1; the D gene is possibly TRBD2 (5 bases). The end of the DNA aligns better with TRBJ2-7, so the J call may be wrong. From germline, CDR1 is SGHTA and CDR2 FQGNSA. CDR3 length: 17 amino acids. The CDR3 DNA sequence: TGTGCCAGCAGCTTGGCGGACTCCTCATTGATATACAATGAGCAGTACTTC. Its translation: CASSLADSSLIYNEQYF.

A few counts support this clonotype. This chain joins TRBV2 and TRBJ1-2, with TRBD1 matching 7 bases. This CDR3 contains 11 residues. V was clipped by 7 bases and J by 6 bases; unmatched bases: 2. CDR1 and CDR2 (germline): SNHLY, FYNNEI. The CDR3 DNA reads TGTGCCAGCACCAGGGGGGATGGCTACACCTTC. As protein: CASTRGDGYTF.

Regarding this clonotype: This sequence may be a read error, since a much larger clone differs from it by one base. The chain links TRBV7-9 to TRBJ2-7; the D gene is possibly TRBD1 (5 bases). Germline V gene sequence: CDR1 SEHNR, CDR2 FQNEAQ (reference sequence). This CDR3 comprises 15 residues. V was shortened by 5 bases and J by 3 bases, with 17 bases between the two germline ends. The CDR3 nucleotides read TGTGCCAGCAGCATTCTAGGGGCCTCCTACTACGAGCAGTACTTC. Its protein product is CASSILGASYYEQYF.

This clonotype was counted between two and nine times. The rearrangement links TRBV25-1 to TRBJ2-6; maybe TRBD1 (5 bases). V was shortened by 2 bases and J by 4 bases, with 9 bases between the two germline ends. CDR1 and CDR2 (germline): MGHDK, SYGVNS. The CDR3 runs 15 residues. In DNA, the CDR3 is TGTGCCAGCAGTGAAAGGGGTTCCGGGGCCAACGTCCTGACTTTC. As protein: CASSERGSGANVLTF.

There are many counts of this clonotype. The V gene is TRBV13, the J gene TRBJ2-1, with D perhaps being TRBD1 or TRBD2 (6 bases each). There are 14 residues in the CDR3. The V end was cut by 1 base, the J end by 3 bases, with 7 bases between. Germline V gene sequence: CDR1 PRHDT, CDR2 FYEKMQ (reference sequence). The DNA of the CDR3 is TGTGCCAGCAGCTTAGAGGGGGGCTACAATGAGCAGTTCTTC. This sequence encodes CASSLEGGYNEQFF.

This clonotype showed up many times. This chain uses TRBV27 with TRBJ1-1, with 8 bases fitting TRBD1. The CDR3 extends over 14 amino acids. After removal of 5 bases from V and 7 bases from J, the junction contained 9 bases not matched to a gene. CDR1 is MNHEY and CDR2 is SMNVEV in the germline V gene (reference sequence). The CDR3 loop reads CASSPAGGGIEAFF. CDR3 in DNA: TGTGCCAGCAGTCCAGCAGGGGGCGGGATTGAAGCTTTCTTT.

This clonotype was detected a few times. The rearrangement links TRBV28 to TRBJ2-3, with TRBD2 as a possible D gene (6 bases). Germline CDR1 and CDR2: MDHEN and SYDVKM. V was trimmed by 5 bases and J by 1 base, leaving 13 bases between them. This CDR3 has 15 residues. The CDR3 loop is CASSPPASGTDTQYF. For the CDR3, the DNA is TGTGCCAGCAGTCCCCCGGCTAGCGGCACAGATACGCAGTATTTT.